The present T cell receptor (beta chain) was sequenced within a study of a mutant IDH1 vaccine in newly diagnosed glioma. Study as a whole: The sex distribution of treated patients was around 60% male and around 40% female, with a mean age of 40.4 years. Patients had received radiotherapy, temozolomide, or both previously, most receiving both.

V lost 6 bases and J lost 1, with 10 bases in between. This CDR3 region has 13 residues. CDR1 is SGHNT and CDR2 is YYREEE in the germline V gene (reference sequence). Study findings and constraints: Pseudoprogression apparently tracked independently of changes in top peripheral T cell clonotypes.

Clones were sequenced by immunoSEQ multiplex PCR, and TCRdb holds only the in-frame ones, with some missing. The sample contains approximately 88,000 clones, over 75% of which appear only once. As concerns this clone: No antigen is known for it.

Time point indicated: baseline, week 1 (first vaccination visit). Stated treatment: pre-vaccination baseline after standard-of-care therapy. Astrocytomas that were new, WHO grade 3 or 4, IDH1-mutant and ATRX-lost were present in the donors. The sequenced sample was PBMCs, obtained from a glioma patient treated with radiotherapy, temozolomide or both. This sequence was found in a man aged 35-49 years with glioma. The chain joins TRBV5-4 to TRBJ1-1; tentative D call: TRBD1 (5 bases). CDR3 coding DNA: TGTGCCAGCAACCTAGGGACGAACACTGAAGCTTTCTTT. Its translation: CASNLGTNTEAFF.